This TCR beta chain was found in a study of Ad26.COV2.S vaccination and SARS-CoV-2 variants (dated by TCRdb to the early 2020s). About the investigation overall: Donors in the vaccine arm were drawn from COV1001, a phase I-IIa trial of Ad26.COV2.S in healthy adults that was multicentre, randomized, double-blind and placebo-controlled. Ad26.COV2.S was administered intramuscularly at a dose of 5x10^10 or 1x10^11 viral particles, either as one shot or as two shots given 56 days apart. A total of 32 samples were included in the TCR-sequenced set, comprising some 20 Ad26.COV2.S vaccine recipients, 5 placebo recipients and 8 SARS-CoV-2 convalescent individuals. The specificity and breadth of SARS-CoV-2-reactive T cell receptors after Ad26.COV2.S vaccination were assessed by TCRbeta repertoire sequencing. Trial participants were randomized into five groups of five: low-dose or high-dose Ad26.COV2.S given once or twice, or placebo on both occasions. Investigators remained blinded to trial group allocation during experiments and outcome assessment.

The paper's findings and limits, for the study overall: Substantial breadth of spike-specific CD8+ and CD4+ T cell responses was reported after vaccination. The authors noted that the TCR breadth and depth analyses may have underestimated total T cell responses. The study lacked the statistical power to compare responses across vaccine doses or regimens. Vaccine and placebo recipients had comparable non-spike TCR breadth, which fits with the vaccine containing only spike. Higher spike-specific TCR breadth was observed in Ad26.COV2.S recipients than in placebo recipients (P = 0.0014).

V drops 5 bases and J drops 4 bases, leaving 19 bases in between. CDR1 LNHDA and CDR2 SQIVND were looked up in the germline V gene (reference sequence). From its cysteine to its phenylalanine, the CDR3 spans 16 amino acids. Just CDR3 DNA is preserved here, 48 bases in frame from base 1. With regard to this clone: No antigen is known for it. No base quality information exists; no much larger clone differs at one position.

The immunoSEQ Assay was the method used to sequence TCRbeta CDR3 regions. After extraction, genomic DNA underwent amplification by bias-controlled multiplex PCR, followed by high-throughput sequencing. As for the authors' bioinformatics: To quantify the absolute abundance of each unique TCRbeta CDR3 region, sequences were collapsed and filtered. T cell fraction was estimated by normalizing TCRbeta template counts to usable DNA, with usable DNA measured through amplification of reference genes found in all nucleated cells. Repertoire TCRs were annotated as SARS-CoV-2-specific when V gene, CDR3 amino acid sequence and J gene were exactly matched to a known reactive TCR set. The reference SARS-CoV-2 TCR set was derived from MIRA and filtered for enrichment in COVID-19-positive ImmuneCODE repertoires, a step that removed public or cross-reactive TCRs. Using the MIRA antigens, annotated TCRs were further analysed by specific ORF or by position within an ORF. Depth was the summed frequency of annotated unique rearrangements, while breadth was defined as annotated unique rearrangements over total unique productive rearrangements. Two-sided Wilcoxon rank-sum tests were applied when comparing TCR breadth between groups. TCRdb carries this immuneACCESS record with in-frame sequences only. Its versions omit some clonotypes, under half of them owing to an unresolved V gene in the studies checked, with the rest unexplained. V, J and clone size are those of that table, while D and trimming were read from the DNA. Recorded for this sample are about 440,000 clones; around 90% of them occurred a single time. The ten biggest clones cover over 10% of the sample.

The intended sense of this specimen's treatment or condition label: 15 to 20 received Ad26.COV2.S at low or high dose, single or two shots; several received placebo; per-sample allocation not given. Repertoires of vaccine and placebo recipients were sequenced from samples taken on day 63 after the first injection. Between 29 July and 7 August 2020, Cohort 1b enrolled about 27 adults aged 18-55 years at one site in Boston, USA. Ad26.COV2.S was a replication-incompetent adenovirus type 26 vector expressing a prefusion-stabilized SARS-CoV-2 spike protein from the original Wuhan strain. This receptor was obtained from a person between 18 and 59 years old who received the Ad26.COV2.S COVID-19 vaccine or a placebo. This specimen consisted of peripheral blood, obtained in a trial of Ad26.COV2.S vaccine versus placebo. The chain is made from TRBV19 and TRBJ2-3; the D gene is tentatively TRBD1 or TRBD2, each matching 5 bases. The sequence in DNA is TGTGCCAGTAGTCCGGGGACCAGCTCGGGCGCAGATACGCAGTATTTT. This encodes CASSPGTSSGADTQYF.